This TCR beta chain was obtained from a study of blood T cell repertoires in COVID-19. Across the whole study: Samples came from the United States, Italy and Spain, spanning acute and convalescent COVID-19.

Authors' methods: Using reference gene primer amplification, nucleated cell counts were estimated. The method was immunoSEQ multiplex PCR; TCRdb's version includes in-frame clones alone and lacks a portion of them. The V and J calls and clone size come from that table; D and trimming were worked out from the DNA. The sample consists of 200,000 to 250,000 clones, roughly four fifths of them appearing once. V dropped 2 bases and J dropped 3; count of bases not matched to a gene: 5. Germline CDR1 reads GTSNPN; CDR2 reads SVGIG (reference sequence). The CDR3 is 14 amino acids. The study drew participants aged about 18 to 89 years from roughly 25 US areas. Symptom resolution, clearance, or two negative PCRs marked the recovered donors of Cohort 3.

The V and J genes are TRBV30 and TRBJ2-5; the match to TRBD2 covers 8 bases. Sequences were obtained from PBMCs or T cells enriched from blood (not recorded which). This clonotype was obtained from a man aged 55 to 70 who had recovered from COVID-19. CDR3 in amino acids: CAWSTGLAEETQYF. The CDR3 DNA reads TGTGCCTGGAGTACCGGACTAGCAGAAGAGACCCAGTACTTC.